This T cell receptor beta chain was observed in a study of HIV-infected children after antiretroviral therapy interruption. Across the study: For the interruption arm, samples span week 0 through about 3 years after study end.

A 3' RACE protocol on RNA, with unique molecular identifiers, produced the TCR library. Using its own MiXCR run on the 3' RACE reads, TCRdb lists one record per CDR3 protein. The sample has under 50,000 distinct CDR3 sequences, roughly 4% seen once. This clonotype was counted at least ten times. This sample's treatment: PENTA 11 planned treatment interruption arm or continuous ART arm. Germline V gene data show CDR1 as KGHDR and CDR2 as SFDVKD. With 5 bases removed from V and 7 bases from J, the gap between germline ends came to 5 bases. The CDR3 runs 11 residues. The chain recombines TRBV24-1 with TRBJ2-1, with D hard to call. Source: CD45RA+ CD4+ T cells from PBMCs, pooled from several time points, taken from a donor given antiretroviral therapy, either interrupted or continuous. Subset described: naive CD4+ CD45RA+ CD45RO- T cells. This clonotype was sampled from a pool of human donors with HIV. The CDR3, as DNA: TGTGCCACCAGTGTAAAGAATGAGCAGTTCTTC. This sequence encodes CATSVKNEQFF.